This T cell receptor (beta chain) was observed in a study of monozygotic twins with inflammatory bowel disease. CDR1 is SGHRS and CDR2 is YFSETQ in the germline V gene. The CDR3 sequence is 13 residues long. Each TCR library used roughly 3,500 ng of total RNA. TCRdb reprocessed the 5' RACE reads and reports one entry per CDR3 protein, with no DNA. Its listing shows 330,000 or so distinct CDR3 sequences. The TCR was taken from a human donor with ulcerative colitis or Crohn's disease, or a healthy co-twin of an affected twin (not recorded which). The chain recombines TRBV5-1 with TRBJ2-5. Sequencing input: blood. The chain's CDR3 is CASSLGLEETQYF.